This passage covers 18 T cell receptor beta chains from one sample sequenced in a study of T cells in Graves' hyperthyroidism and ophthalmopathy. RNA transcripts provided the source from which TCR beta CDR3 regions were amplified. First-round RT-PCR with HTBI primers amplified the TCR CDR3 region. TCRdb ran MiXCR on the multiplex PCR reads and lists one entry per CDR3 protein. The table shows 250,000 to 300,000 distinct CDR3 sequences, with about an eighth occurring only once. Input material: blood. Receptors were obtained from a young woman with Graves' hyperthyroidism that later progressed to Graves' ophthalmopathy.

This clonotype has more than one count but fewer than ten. The CDR3 DNA sequence: TGTGCCAGCAGCGCGACAGGGAACGATCAGCCCCAGCATTTT. This gives the protein CASSATGNDQPQHF. The V and J genes are TRBV9 and TRBJ1-5; 7 bases align to TRBD1. From germline, CDR1 is SGDLS and CDR2 YYNGEE. This CDR3 region has 14 residues. V trimming: 3 bases; J trimming: 5 bases; junction bases outside the gene matches: 5.

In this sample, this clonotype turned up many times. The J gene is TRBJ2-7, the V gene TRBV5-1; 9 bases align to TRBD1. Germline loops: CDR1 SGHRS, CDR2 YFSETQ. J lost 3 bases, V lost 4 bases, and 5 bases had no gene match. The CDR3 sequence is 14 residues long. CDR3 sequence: CASSAGTGNYEQYF. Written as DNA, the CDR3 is TGCGCCAGCAGCGCCGGGACAGGGAACTACGAGCAGTACTTC.

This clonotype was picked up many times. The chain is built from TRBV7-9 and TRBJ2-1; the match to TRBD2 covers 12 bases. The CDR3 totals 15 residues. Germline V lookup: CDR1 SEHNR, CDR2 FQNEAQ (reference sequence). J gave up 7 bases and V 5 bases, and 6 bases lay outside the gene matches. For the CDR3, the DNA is TGTGCCAGCAGCGCTACTAGCGGGAGGTCTAATGAGCAGTTCTTC. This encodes CASSATSGRSNEQFF.

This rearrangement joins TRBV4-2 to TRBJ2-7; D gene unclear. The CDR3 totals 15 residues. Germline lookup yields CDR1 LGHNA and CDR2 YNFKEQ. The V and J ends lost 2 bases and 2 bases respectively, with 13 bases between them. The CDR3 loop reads CASSQSQAMTYEQYF. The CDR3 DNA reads TGTGCCAGCAGCCAATCCCAGGCAATGACCTACGAGCAGTACTTC.

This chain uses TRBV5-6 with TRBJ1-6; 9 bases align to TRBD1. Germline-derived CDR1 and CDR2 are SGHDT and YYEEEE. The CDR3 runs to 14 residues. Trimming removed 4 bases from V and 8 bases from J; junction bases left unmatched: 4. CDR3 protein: CASSRGQGDSPLHF. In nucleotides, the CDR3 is TGTGCCAGCAGCAGGGGACAGGGAGATTCACCCCTCCACTTT.

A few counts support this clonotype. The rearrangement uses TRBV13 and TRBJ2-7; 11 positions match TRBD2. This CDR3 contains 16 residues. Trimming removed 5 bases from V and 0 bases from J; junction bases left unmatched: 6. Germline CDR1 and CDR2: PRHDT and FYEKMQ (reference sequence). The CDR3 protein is CASSARLAGYSYEQYF. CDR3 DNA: TGTGCCAGCAGCGCCCGACTAGCGGGGTACTCCTACGAGCAGTACTTC.

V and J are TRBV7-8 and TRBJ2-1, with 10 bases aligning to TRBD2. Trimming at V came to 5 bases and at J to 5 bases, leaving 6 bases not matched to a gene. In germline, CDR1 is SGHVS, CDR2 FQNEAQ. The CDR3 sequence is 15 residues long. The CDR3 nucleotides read TGTGCCAGCAGCCCCCACACTAGCGGGAACAATGAGCAGTTCTTC. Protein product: CASSPHTSGNNEQFF.

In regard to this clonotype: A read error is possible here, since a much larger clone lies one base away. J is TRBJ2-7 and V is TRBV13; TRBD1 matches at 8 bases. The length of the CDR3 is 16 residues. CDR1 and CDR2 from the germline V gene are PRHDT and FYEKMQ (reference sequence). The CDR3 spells CASSNTDRASSCEQYF. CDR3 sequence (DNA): TGTGCCAGCAGCAATACGGACAGGGCTAGTTCCTGCGAGCAGTACTTC. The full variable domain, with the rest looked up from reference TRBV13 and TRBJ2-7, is AAGVIQSPRHLIKEKRETATLKCYPIPRHDTVYWYQQGPGQDPQFLISFYEKMQSDKGSIPDRFSAQQFSDYHSELNMSSLELGDSALYFCASSNTDRASSCEQYFGPGTRLTVT.

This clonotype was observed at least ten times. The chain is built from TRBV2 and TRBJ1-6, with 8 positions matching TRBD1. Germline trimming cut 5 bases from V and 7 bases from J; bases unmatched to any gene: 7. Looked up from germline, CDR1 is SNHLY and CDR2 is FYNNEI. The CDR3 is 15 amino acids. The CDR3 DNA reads TGTGCCAGCAGTCTAACGGGACAGGCGAATTCACCCCTCCACTTT. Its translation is CASSLTGQANSPLHF.

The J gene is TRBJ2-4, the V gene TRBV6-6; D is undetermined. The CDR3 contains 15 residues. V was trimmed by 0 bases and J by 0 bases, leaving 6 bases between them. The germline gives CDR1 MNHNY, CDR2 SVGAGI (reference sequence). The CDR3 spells CASSYSAVAKNIQYF. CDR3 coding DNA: TGTGCCAGCAGTTACTCGGCGGTAGCCAAAAACATTCAGTACTTC.

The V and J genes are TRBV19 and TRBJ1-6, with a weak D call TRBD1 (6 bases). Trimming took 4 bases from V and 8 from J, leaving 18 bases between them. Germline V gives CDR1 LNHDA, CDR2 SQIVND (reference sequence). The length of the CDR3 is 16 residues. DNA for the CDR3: TGTGCCAGTAGTACGGGGTCAGGGGCCGTTTATTCACCCCTCCACTTT. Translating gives CASSTGSGAVYSPLHF. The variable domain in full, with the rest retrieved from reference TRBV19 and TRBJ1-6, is DGGITQSPKYLFRKEGQNVTLSCEQNLNHDAMYWYRQDPGQGLRLIYYSQIVNDFQKGDIAEGYSVSREKKESFPLTVTSAQKNPTAFYLCASSTGSGAVYSPLHFGNGTRLTVT.

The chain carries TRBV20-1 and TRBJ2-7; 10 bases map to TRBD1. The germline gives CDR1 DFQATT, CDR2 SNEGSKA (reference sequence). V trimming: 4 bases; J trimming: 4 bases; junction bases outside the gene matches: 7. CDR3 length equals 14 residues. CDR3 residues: CSAIDRDRGYEQYF. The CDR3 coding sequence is TGCAGTGCTATAGACCGGGACAGGGGTTACGAGCAGTACTTC.

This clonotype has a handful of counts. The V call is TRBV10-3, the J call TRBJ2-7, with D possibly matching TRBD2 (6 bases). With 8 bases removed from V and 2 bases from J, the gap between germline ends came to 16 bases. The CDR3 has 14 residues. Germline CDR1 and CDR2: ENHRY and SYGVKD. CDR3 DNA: TGTGCCATCGGACGGGACTTTCACCCCTACGAGCAGTACTTC. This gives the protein CAIGRDFHPYEQYF.

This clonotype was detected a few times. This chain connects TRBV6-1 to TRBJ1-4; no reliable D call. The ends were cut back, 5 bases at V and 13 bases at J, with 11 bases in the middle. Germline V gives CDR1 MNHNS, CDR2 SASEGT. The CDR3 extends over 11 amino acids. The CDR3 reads CASSSGERLFF. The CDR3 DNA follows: TGTGCCAGCAGTTCCGGGGAGAGACTGTTTTTT.

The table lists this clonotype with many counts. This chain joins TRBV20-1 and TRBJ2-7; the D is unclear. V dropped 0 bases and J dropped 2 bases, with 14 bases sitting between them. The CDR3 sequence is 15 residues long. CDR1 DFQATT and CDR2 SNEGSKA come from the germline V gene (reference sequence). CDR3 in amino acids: CSARDQDGPTYEQYF. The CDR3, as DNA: TGCAGTGCTAGAGATCAGGACGGGCCGACCTACGAGCAGTACTTC.

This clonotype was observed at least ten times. The CDR3 region is CAWSVKSSGRSEQYF. CDR3 bases: TGTGCCTGGAGTGTGAAGTCTAGCGGGAGGAGCGAGCAGTACTTC. The chain combines TRBV30 with TRBJ2-7, with 11 bases lining up with TRBD2. CDR1 and CDR2 (germline): GTSNPN, SVGIG (reference sequence). Trimming cost V 0 bases and J 6 bases; bases outside gene matches: 7. The CDR3 sequence is 15 residues long.

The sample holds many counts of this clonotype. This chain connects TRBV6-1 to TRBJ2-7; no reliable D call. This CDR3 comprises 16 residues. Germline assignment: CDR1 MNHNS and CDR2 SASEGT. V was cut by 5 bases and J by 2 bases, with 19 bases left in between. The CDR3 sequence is CASSYDQTTVTYEQYF. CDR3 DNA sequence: TGTGCCAGCAGTTACGATCAAACCACAGTGACCTACGAGCAGTACTTC.

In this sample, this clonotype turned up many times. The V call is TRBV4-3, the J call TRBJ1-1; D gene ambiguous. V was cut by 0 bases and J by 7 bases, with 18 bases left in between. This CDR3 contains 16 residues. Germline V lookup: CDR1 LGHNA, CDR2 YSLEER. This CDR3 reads CASSQDIAEGEFEAFF. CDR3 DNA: TGCGCCAGCAGCCAAGATATCGCAGAGGGAGAGTTTGAAGCTTTCTTT.